This is a list of T cell receptor beta chains from one sample in a study of T cell responses to AZD1222 COVID-19 vaccine. Method: immunoSEQ multiplex PCR; TCRdb's copy keeps in-frame clones and lacks some. The sample lists 95,000 to 150,000 clones; about nine tenths were seen once. The sample in question was peripheral blood, obtained on day 0 of AZD1222 vaccination. The receptors originated from an adult in good health. The CDR3 runs from the conserved cysteine through the conserved F or W. Fields, in order: D gene, clone size, J gene, V gene, CDR3 DNA, CDR3 protein. A D gene is named only where the DNA matches it firmly. Rows give clone size only sometimes, using once, few, many, or a class for an expanded clone.

>.|.|TRBJ1-5|TRBV9
TGTGCCAGCAGCGGAAAGGGAAGCAATCAGCCCCAGCATTTT
CASSGKGSNQPQHF
>.|.|TRBJ2-3|TRBV9
TGTGCCAGCAGCGTGAGGGGGTCCTCCACAGATACGCAGTATTTT
CASSVRGSSTDTQYF
>TRBD1|.|TRBJ1-1|TRBV6-4
TGTGCCAGCAGTGACTCCCTCGGGACAGTTGGGAACACTGAAGCTTTCTTT
CASSDSLGTVGNTEAFF
>.|medium-sized|TRBJ2-7|TRBV20-1
TGCAGTGCTAGGGAGGATTACGAGCAGTACTTC
CSAREDYEQYF
>.|.|TRBJ1-3|TRBV7-9
TGTGCCAGCGGAGGGCTTGGTGGAAACACCATATATTTT
CASGGLGGNTIYF
>TRBD1|.|TRBJ2-5|TRBV19
TGTGCCAGTAGTGTTACCGGGACAGGGTGGGAGACCCAGTACTTC
CASSVTGTGWETQYF
>.|.|TRBJ1-3|TRBV6-5
TGTGCCAGCAATAACGGAGGGCCTGGAAACACCATATATTTT
CASNNGGPGNTIYF
>TRBD2|.|TRBJ2-1|TRBV28
TGTGCCAGCAGTTTAGCGGGAGTTGTCCACAATGAGCAGTTCTTC
CASSLAGVVHNEQFF
>.|.|TRBJ2-1|TRBV29-1
TGCAGCGTTGATACGGGGAAAGGGCCCTACAATGAGCAGTTCTTC
CSVDTGKGPYNEQFF
>.|.|TRBJ1-1|TRBV4-1
TGCGCCAGCAGCCGGGGTGGGTTAGTTAGGATGAACACTGAAGCTTTCTTT
CASSRGGLVRMNTEAFF
>.|.|TRBJ1-2|TRBV7-9
TGTGCCAGCAGCTTACCACCGGGCCGGGGGGGTGGCTACACCTTC
CASSLPPGRGGGYTF
>.|.|TRBJ1-2|TRBV6-1
TGTGCCAGCAGTGAAGGAAACAGGGCGGACTATGGCTACACCTTC
CASSEGNRADYGYTF
>TRBD2|.|TRBJ2-1|TRBV11-3
TGTGCCAGCAGCTTAGGGACTAGCGGGAGGGGTGAGCAGTTCTTC
CASSLGTSGRGEQFF
>.|.|TRBJ1-4|TRBV7-9
TGTGCCAGCAGCTTAGGGACAGTCTCTGAAAAACTGTTTTTT
CASSLGTVSEKLFF
>.|.|TRBJ1-3|TRBV18
TGTGCCAGCTCACCACACGCCCCCTCGAGCTCTGGAAACACCATATATTTT
CASSPHAPSSSGNTIYF
>.|.|TRBJ2-7|TRBV4-2
TGTGCCAGCAGCCAAGAATGGAGGCCCTCCTACGAGCAGTACTTC
CASSQEWRPSYEQYF
>.|.|TRBJ2-6|TRBV9
TGTGCCAGCAGCGAATGGGGGGCCAACGTCCTGACTTTC
CASSEWGANVLTF
>TRBD1|.|TRBJ1-2|TRBV30
TGTGCCTGGAGTGACAGGGGACCGGGCTATGGCTACACCTTC
CAWSDRGPGYGYTF
>.|once|TRBJ2-7|TRBV9
TGTGCCAGCAGCGTAGCGGGGGGCGGGAGAGGCGAGCAGTACTTC
CASSVAGGGRGEQYF
>.|.|TRBJ2-1|TRBV18
TGTGCCAGCTCACCCAGTAGGGGGTACAATGAGCAGTTCTTC
CASSPSRGYNEQFF
>.|.|TRBJ1-5|TRBV7-9
TGTGCCAGCAGCTTAAGGCAGATATATAGCAATCAGCCCCAGCATTTT
CASSLRQIYSNQPQHF
>.|.|TRBJ2-7|TRBV7-9
TGTGCCAGCAGCCCGCGGGACAGACCGCCTTACGAGCAGTACTTC
CASSPRDRPPYEQYF
>.|.|TRBJ1-5|TRBV6-5
TGTGCCAGCAGAAACCTAGAGGGTCGTCAGCCCCAGCATTTT
CASRNLEGRQPQHF
>.|.|TRBJ2-5|TRBV12-2
TGTGCAAGTCGCTTGGACCCGGGGCACTTGTACCAAGAGACCCAGTACTTC
CASRLDPGHLYQETQYF
>.|.|TRBJ1-1|TRBV5-1
TGCGCCAGCAGGGCCGGGAACACTGAAGCTTTCTTT
CASRAGNTEAFF
>.|.|TRBJ2-1|TRBV28
TGTGCCAGCACCCTGGGGGGCTCGTCAGCGACGCAGTTCTTC
CASTLGGSSATQFF
>.|once|TRBJ2-7|TRBV4-1
TGCGCCAGCAGCCAAGACCCCACGGGGGAGCAGTACTTC
CASSQDPTGEQYF
>.|.|TRBJ2-1|TRBV10-1
TGCGCCAGCAGTGAGTCGCTGGGTCGACGGGCAGACGCTGAGCAGTTCTTC
CASSESLGRRADAEQFF
>.|few|TRBJ1-1|TRBV6-1
TGTGCCAGCAGTGAATCGGCCGAGAACACTGAAGCTTTCTTT
CASSESAENTEAFF
>TRBD1|.|TRBJ1-1|TRBV4-2
TGTGCCAGCAGCCAAGAGGGGGGACAGGGGGCTGGTGAAGCTTTCTTT
CASSQEGGQGAGEAFF
>TRBD2|.|TRBJ2-7|TRBV2
TGTGCCAGCAGTGAAGTGCCAGCGGGAGCCTACGAGCAGTACTTC
CASSEVPAGAYEQYF
>TRBD1|.|TRBJ1-5|TRBV4-1
TGCGCCAGCAGCCAGGGGGACAGGGAGTGGCATCAGCCCCAGCATTTT
CASSQGDREWHQPQHF
>TRBD1|once|TRBJ2-3|TRBV6-5
TGTGCCAGCAGTTACTCATTGGGACAGCCAGATACGCAGTATTTT
CASSYSLGQPDTQYF
>.|.|TRBJ2-5|TRBV7-3
TGTGCCAGCAGCTTATCCGGTTTAGAGACCCAGTACTTC
CASSLSGLETQYF
>.|.|TRBJ1-1|TRBV6-5
TGTGCCAGCAGCCTGGACAGCTGGAACACTGAAGCTTTCTTT
CASSLDSWNTEAFF
>.|.|TRBJ2-7|TRBV27
TGTGCCAGCAGTTTCGGTAGGGCAGGCTACGAGCAGTACTTC
CASSFGRAGYEQYF
>TRBD1|.|TRBJ1-5|TRBV2
TGTGCCAGCAGTGTGGGGCCAGGGGGCGGGGGCAATCAGCCCCAGCATTTT
CASSVGPGGGGNQPQHF
>.|.|TRBJ1-2|TRBV28
TGTGCCAGCATCCGACCCGGGACGTCTGGCTACACCTTC
CASIRPGTSGYTF
>.|.|TRBJ2-2|TRBV6-4
TGTGCCAGCAGTGAGATGAGCCATGGCACCGGGGAGCTGTTTTTT
CASSEMSHGTGELFF
>.|.|TRBJ1-5|TRBV13
TGTGCCAGCAGCTTAGGATCTTCGGGTTATCAGCCCCAGCATTTT
CASSLGSSGYQPQHF
>.|.|TRBJ2-2|TRBV5-1
TGCGCCAGCAGCTTGGTGGAGAAGTCGCAGCTGTTTTTT
CASSLVEKSQLFF
>.|.|TRBJ1-2|TRBV29-1
TGCAGCGTTGGACAGGATGGCTACACCTTC
CSVGQDGYTF
>TRBD2|.|TRBJ2-1|TRBV3-1/TRBV3-2
TGTGCCAGCAGCCAAGTAGGTGCGGGAGGGCCACTGGATGAGCAGTTCTTC
CASSQVGAGGPLDEQFF
>.|.|TRBJ2-7|TRBV3-1/TRBV3-2
TGTGCCAGCAGCCAGGGAGCCTACGAGCAGTACTTC
CASSQGAYEQYF
>.|.|TRBJ2-2|TRBV6-6
TGTGCCAGCAGTTACTTTGAGGGGGTCGGGGAGCTGTTTTTT
CASSYFEGVGELFF
>.|few|TRBJ1-4|TRBV28
TGTGCCAGCAGTTTATTAAGGAATGAAAAACTGTTTTTT
CASSLLRNEKLFF
>.|.|TRBJ1-2|TRBV7-2
TGTGCCAGCAGCTCCCCTCGGGGTACAGGGCCCAACTATGGCTACACCTTC
CASSSPRGTGPNYGYTF
>.|.|TRBJ1-5|TRBV7-9
TGTGCCAGCAGCTCGACAGGTTTGGGGCAGCCCCAGCATTTT
CASSSTGLGQPQHF
>.|.|TRBJ1-3|TRBV7-8
TGTGCCAGCAGCTTAGTAGGGATCTCTGGAAACACCATATATTTT
CASSLVGISGNTIYF
>TRBD2|.|TRBJ2-1|TRBV5-4
TGTGCCAGCAGCTTGGAATCTAGCGGGAGGGTCAATGAGCAGTTCTTC
CASSLESSGRVNEQFF
>TRBD1|.|TRBJ2-7|TRBV5-4
TGTGCCAGCAGCTTGGGACAGGGGGCAAGCGAGCAGTACTTC
CASSLGQGASEQYF
>.|.|TRBJ2-4|TRBV5-6
TGTGCCAGCAGCTTCGCCAGGGTCGCCAAAAACATTCAGTACTTC
CASSFARVAKNIQYF
>TRBD1|.|TRBJ1-3|TRBV7-6
TGTGCCAGCAGCCCAGGGACAGGGCGTGGAAACACCATATATTTT
CASSPGTGRGNTIYF
>TRBD2|.|TRBJ2-1|TRBV9
TGTGCCAGCAGCGTAGGGCTAGCGGGAGTTAACGAGCAGTTCTTC
CASSVGLAGVNEQFF